This T cell receptor (beta chain) was obtained from a study of blood T cell repertoires in COVID-19. Clones were read by immunoSEQ multiplex PCR, and TCRdb kept only the in-frame ones, dropping some. The data show around 270,000 clones, 86% seen once. The V and J ends lost 5 bases and 3 bases respectively, with 14 bases between them. The CDR3 runs to 14 residues. Looked up from germline, CDR1 is MNHNY and CDR2 is SVGAGI (reference sequence). The clonotype was recovered from a man aged 35 to 55 who had recovered from COVID-19. This chain connects TRBV6-6 to TRBJ2-7; D gene unclear. The sample taken for sequencing was peripheral blood. The CDR3 reads CASSDLSRLYEQYF. The CDR3 DNA reads as TGTGCCAGCAGTGACCTATCGAGGCTCTACGAGCAGTACTTC.